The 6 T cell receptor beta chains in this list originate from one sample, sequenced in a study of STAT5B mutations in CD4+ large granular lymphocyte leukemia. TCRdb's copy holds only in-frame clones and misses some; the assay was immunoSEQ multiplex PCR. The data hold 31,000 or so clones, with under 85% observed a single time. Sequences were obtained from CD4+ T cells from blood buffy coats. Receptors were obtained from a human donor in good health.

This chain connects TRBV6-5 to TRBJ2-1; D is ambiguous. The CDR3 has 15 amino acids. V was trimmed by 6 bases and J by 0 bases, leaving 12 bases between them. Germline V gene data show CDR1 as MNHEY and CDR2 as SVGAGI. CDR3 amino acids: CASRVGRSSYNEQFF. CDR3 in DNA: TGTGCCAGCAGGGTCGGGCGGAGCTCCTACAATGAGCAGTTCTTC.

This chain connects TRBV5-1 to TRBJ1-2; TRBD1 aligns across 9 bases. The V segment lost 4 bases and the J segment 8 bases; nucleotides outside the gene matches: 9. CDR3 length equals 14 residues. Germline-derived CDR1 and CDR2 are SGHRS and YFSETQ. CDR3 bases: TGCGCCAGCAGCGAGAGGACAGGGGTTAAGGGCTACACCTTC. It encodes CASSERTGVKGYTF. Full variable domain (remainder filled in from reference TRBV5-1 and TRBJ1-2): KAGVTQTPRYLIKTRGQQVTLSCSPISGHRSVSWYQQTPGQGLQFLFEYFSETQRNKGNFPGRFSGRQFSNSRSEMNVSTLELGDSALYLCASSERTGVKGYTFGSGTRLTVV.

The CDR3: CASSGAGGHNEQFF. CDR3 DNA sequence: TGCGCCAGCTCCGGGGCGGGAGGTCACAATGAGCAGTTCTTC. The chain uses TRBV5-1 and TRBJ2-1; 8 bases match TRBD2. This CDR3 contains 14 residues. Per the germline V gene, CDR1 is SGHRS and CDR2 is YFSETQ. The junction had 8 bases not matched to a gene; V was cut back by 7 bases and J by 5 bases.

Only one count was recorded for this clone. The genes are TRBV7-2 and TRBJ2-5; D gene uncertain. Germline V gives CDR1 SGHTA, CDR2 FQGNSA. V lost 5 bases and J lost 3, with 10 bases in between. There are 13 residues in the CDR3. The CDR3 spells CASSPAGEETQYF. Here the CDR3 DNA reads TGTGCCAGCAGCCCCGCAGGCGAAGAGACCCAGTACTTC. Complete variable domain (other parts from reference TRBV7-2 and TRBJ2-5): GAGVSQSPSNKVTEKGKDVELRCDPISGHTALYWYRQSLGQGLEFLIYFQGNSAPDKSGLPSDRFSAERTGGSVSTLTIQRTQQEDSAVYLCASSPAGEETQYFGPGTRLLVL.

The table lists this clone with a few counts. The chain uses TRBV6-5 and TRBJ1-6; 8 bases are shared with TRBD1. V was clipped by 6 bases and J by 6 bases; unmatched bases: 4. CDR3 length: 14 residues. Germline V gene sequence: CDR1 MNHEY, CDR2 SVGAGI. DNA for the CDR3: TGTGCCAGCAGCTCCACAGGGGGTAATTCACCCCTCCACTTT. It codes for CASSSTGGNSPLHF.

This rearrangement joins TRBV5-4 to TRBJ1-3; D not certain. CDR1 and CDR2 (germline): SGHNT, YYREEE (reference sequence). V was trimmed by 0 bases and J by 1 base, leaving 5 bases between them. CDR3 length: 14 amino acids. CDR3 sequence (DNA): TGTGCCAGCAGCTTGGCGGGGTCTGGAAACACCATATATTTT. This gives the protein CASSLAGSGNTIYF.